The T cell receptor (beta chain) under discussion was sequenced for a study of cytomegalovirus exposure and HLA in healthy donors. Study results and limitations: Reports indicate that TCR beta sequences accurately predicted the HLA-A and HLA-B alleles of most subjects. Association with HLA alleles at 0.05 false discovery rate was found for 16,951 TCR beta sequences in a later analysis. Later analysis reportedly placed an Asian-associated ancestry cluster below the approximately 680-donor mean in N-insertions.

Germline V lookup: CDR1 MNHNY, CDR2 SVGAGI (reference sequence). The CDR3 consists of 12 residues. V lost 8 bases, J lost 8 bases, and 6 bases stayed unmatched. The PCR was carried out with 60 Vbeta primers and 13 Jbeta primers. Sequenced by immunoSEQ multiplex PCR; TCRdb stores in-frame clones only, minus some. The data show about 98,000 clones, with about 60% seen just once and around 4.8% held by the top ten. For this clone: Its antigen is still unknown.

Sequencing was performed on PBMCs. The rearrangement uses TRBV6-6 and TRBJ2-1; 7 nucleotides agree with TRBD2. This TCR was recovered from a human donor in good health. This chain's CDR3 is CASGARGDEQFF. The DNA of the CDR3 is TGTGCCAGCGGGGCCCGGGGGGATGAGCAGTTCTTC.